Described below is a single TCR beta chain sequence and its context. The antigen is undetermined. Other nucleotide sequences from this sample produce the same CDR3. The record originates from a study of shared clonotypes between healthy human individuals. Sorted-subset replicate PCRs used about 200 ng DNA, about 30,000 T cell genomes. Per the original data handling: As immunoSEQ supplied junction-only sequences (without quality scores), filtering differed. Assay: immunoSEQ multiplex PCR; the TCRdb copy retains only in-frame clones and omits some. V, J and clone size derive from that table, while D and trimming were established from the DNA sequence. The sample consists of roughly 1.4 million clones, around 98.5% of them appearing once. General observations from the study: Among non-shared clonotypes, generation probabilities were lower than among those shared by all four donors.

Sequencing input: naive CD4+ T cells sorted from blood. Subset noted: CD45RA+ positively selected. This clonotype originated in a man aged 25 to 45 in good health.

The CDR3 DNA reads TGTGCCAGCAGCTTAGCGCTGGACACTGAAGCTTTCTTT. Translating gives CASSLALDTEAFF. The chain combines TRBV7-8 with TRBJ1-1; D call uncertain. V was trimmed by 0 bases and J by 3 bases, leaving 5 bases between them. Germline-derived CDR1 and CDR2 are SGHVS and FQNEAQ. This CDR3 has 13 residues.